Detailed here is one T cell receptor beta chain. Its matching antigen is unknown. Quantitative 5'-RACE with molecular barcodes was used to make the TCR beta libraries. MiXCR, applied by TCRdb to the 5' RACE reads, yields one record per CDR3 protein. The sample shows 250,000 to 350,000 distinct CDR3 sequences, 20% of them seen only once. The data stem from a study of CD8 T cells in ankylosing spondylitis. CDR1 and CDR2 (germline): DFQATT, SNEGSKA (reference sequence). The V gene end was trimmed by 0 bases and the J gene end by 5 bases; junction bases not matched to a gene: 13. CDR3 length: 17 residues. The study, taken as a whole, reports: Existing reports had already noted some motif variants in reactive arthritis synovial fluid and blood. Relatively rare in peripheral blood, disease-linked clones were also CD8+.

The TCR comes from a male donor with ankylosing spondylitis or in good health (not recorded which). V is TRBV20-1 and J is TRBJ2-3; 8 positions agree with TRBD2. Sequencing was done on a sample of blood, either unsorted or a sorted T cell fraction (not recorded which). The CDR3 protein is CSARDQREGRGIDTQYF. As DNA, the CDR3 is TGCAGTGCTAGAGATCAACGGGAGGGCCGAGGTATAGATACGCAGTATTTT.